The T cell receptor beta chain described here comes from a study of blood T cell repertoires in COVID-19. Study details: Material from acute and convalescent COVID-19 was sourced from the United States, Italy and Spain. Sources were T cells, B-cell-depleted T cells, or PBMCs; the material itself was cDNA or gDNA.

In the original workflow: Using reference gene primer amplification, nucleated cell counts were estimated. Sequencing used immunoSEQ multiplex PCR; TCRdb keeps in-frame clones, though not all of them. The V and J calls and clone size are taken from that table; D and trimming were inferred from the DNA. The sample includes 220,000 or so clones, 84% of them seen just once. Germline-derived CDR1 and CDR2 are SGHKS and YYEKEE (reference sequence). The CDR3 loop spans 15 amino acids. Trimming took off 4 bases at V and 0 bases at J, with 11 bases between the two ends. The sequenced material came from peripheral blood. The receptor comes from a woman aged 55-70 years who had recovered from COVID-19. This sequence joins TRBV5-5 and TRBJ2-1; D not certain. The CDR3 nucleotides are TGTGCCAGCAGCCCCTTGGTTAGCTCCTACAATGAGCAGTTCTTC. This sequence encodes CASSPLVSSYNEQFF. The full variable domain, in which reference TRBV5-5 and TRBJ2-1 provide the parts outside the CDR3, is DAGVTQSPTHLIKTRGQQVTLRCSPISGHKSVSWYQQVLGQGPQFIFQYYEKEERGRGNFPDRFSARQFPNYSSELNVNALLLGDSALYLCASSPLVSSYNEQFFGPGTRLTVL.